Listed here are 21 T cell receptor beta chains from one sample, sequenced in a study of CD8 T cells in ankylosing spondylitis. TCRdb reprocessed the 5' RACE reads with MiXCR, giving one entry per CDR3 protein. The table has around 150,000 distinct CDR3 sequences, more than 9.5% seen once. Input material: blood, either unsorted or a sorted T cell fraction (not recorded which). Receptors were obtained from a female donor with ankylosing spondylitis or in good health (not recorded which).

The table lists this clonotype with many counts. This chain connects TRBV21-1 to TRBJ2-5; the D segment call TRBD1 is taken from the table without a DNA check. TRBV21-1 is noted as a pseudogene. CDR3 length equals 14 residues. Written as DNA, the CDR3 is TGTGCCAGCCGACGTGGGGGGTCAGGAGAGACCCAGTACTTC. This sequence encodes CASRRGGSGETQYF.

At least ten counts were recorded for this clonotype. This sequence joins TRBV6-1 and TRBJ2-6, with 7 bases fitting TRBD1. The CDR3 length is 14 residues. V shed 9 bases, J shed 4 bases, and the junction held 6 bases outside the gene matches. Germline V gene sequence: CDR1 MNHNS, CDR2 SASEGT. The CDR3 spells CARETGRGANVLTF. For the CDR3, the DNA is TGTGCCAGGGAGACAGGGCGGGGGGCCAACGTCCTGACTTTC.

This clonotype was counted at least ten times. The V call is TRBV24-1, the J call TRBJ2-1; D is unclear. CDR1 is KGHDR and CDR2 is SFDVKD in the germline V gene. The CDR3 is 12 amino acids. V shed 5 bases and J shed 7 bases, with 8 bases lying between them. Here the CDR3 reads CATSVGRNEQFF. The CDR3 region has the DNA TGTGCCACCAGTGTGGGCCGAAATGAGCAGTTCTTC.

For this clonotype: This may be a read error, as it is one base from a much larger clone. The V call is TRBV12-3 or TRBV12-4, the J call TRBJ1-1, with 8 bases matching TRBD1. CDR3 length equals 12 residues. The CDR3 coding sequence is TGTGCCAGCCGGACGGACAGGGCTGGAGCTTCCTTT. Translated: CASRTDRAGASF.

This clonotype was found a few times. CDR3 sequence: CSARDPVRGEQYF. The CDR3 DNA reads TGCAGTGCTAGAGATCCGGTTAGAGGCGAGCAGTACTTC. The chain joins TRBV20-1 to TRBJ2-7, with unresolved D. The CDR3 is 13 amino acids. V gave up 0 bases and J gave up 6 bases, with 12 bases separating them. Germline V CDR1 and CDR2: DFQATT, SNEGSKA (reference sequence).

This clonotype has only a few counts. The chain combines TRBV5-1 with TRBJ1-6; 9 nucleotides match TRBD1. V dropped 4 bases and J dropped 10; count of bases not matched to a gene: 9. There are 15 residues in the CDR3. The germline V gene encodes CDR1 SGHRS and CDR2 YFSETQ. This CDR3 is CASSPEGTGRSPLHF. The CDR3 bases are TGCGCCAGCAGCCCGGAGGGGACAGGGAGGTCACCCCTCCACTTT. Drawing the rest from reference TRBV5-1 and TRBJ1-6, the complete variable domain is KAGVTQTPRYLIKTRGQQVTLSCSPISGHRSVSWYQQTPGQGLQFLFEYFSETQRNKGNFPGRFSGRQFSNSRSEMNVSTLELGDSALYLCASSPEGTGRSPLHFGNGTRLTVT.

Many counts were recorded for this clonotype. The chain links TRBV11-2 to TRBJ2-2; maybe TRBD2 (6 bases). This CDR3 contains 14 residues. The V gene's germline CDR1 is SGHAT and CDR2 FQNNGV. Trimming took 4 bases from V and 7 from J, leaving 13 bases between them. The CDR3 is CASSSQAGRGELFF. The DNA of the CDR3 is TGTGCCAGCAGCTCACAGGCGGGGCGCGGGGAGCTGTTTTTT.

In its sample, this clonotype was seen many times. The genes are TRBV3-1 and TRBJ2-5; 7 bases agree with TRBD2. The V gene's germline CDR1 is LGHDT and CDR2 YNNKEL (reference sequence). The CDR3 has 14 amino acids. V lost 0 bases to trimming and J lost 5 bases; unmatched junction nucleotides: 3. CDR3 sequence: CASSQDRTRETQYF. Here the CDR3 DNA reads TGTGCCAGCAGCCAAGACAGGACTAGGGAGACCCAGTACTTC.

Worth noting for this clonotype: This sequence may be a read error, since a much larger clone differs from it by one base. The chain combines TRBV7-9 with TRBJ2-5; 13 bases map to TRBD2. Trimming removed 4 bases from V and 5 bases from J; junction bases left unmatched: 7. This CDR3 comprises 16 residues. CDR1 is SEHNR, CDR2 FQNEAQ, per germline (reference sequence). CDR3 amino acids: CASSSGLAGAGETQYF. The DNA for the CDR3 is TGTGCCAGCAGCTCCGGACTAGCGGGAGCAGGGGAGACCCAGTACTTC.

V and J are TRBV20-1 and TRBJ1-1, with D uncertain. The germline V gene encodes CDR1 DFQATT and CDR2 SNEGSKA (reference sequence). The V end lost 5 bases, the J end lost 1 base, and 8 bases lay between the germline ends. There are 12 residues in the CDR3. In DNA, the CDR3 is TGCAGTGCTCCCACCGGGAACACTGAAGCTTTCTTT. Translation gives CSAPTGNTEAFF.

This clonotype was seen at least ten times. V gene TRBV3-1 combines with J gene TRBJ2-1, with 7 positions matching TRBD2. This CDR3 region has 15 residues. The V segment lost 5 bases and the J segment 1 base; nucleotides outside the gene matches: 5. Germline assignment: CDR1 LGHDT and CDR2 YNNKEL (reference sequence). The CDR3 bases are TGTGCCAGCAGCTGGTCTAGCGGATCCTACAATGAGCAGTTCTTC. Its protein is CASSWSSGSYNEQFF.

Ten or more counts support this clonotype. The chain is built from TRBV4-2 and TRBJ1-3; no firm D call. Germline V gene lookup returns CDR1 LGHNA and CDR2 YNFKEQ. The CDR3 sequence is 15 residues long. The V gene lost 0 bases and the J gene lost 0 bases, with 6 bases spanning the gap. The CDR3 sequence: CASSQDSDSGNTIYF. The CDR3 bases are TGTGCCAGCAGCCAAGACAGCGACTCTGGAAACACCATATATTTT.

This clonotype came up a few times. J is TRBJ2-6 and V is TRBV13; 11 bases line up with TRBD2. Germline V gene sequence: CDR1 PRHDT, CDR2 FYEKMQ (reference sequence). This CDR3 region has 18 residues. The V gene end was trimmed by 4 bases and the J gene end by 0 bases; junction bases not matched to a gene: 5. This CDR3 is CASSSGLAEVSGANVLTF. CDR3 nucleotides: TGTGCCAGCAGCTCGGGACTAGCGGAGGTCTCTGGGGCCAACGTCCTGACTTTC.

This clonotype was recorded at least ten times. The chain uses TRBV19 and TRBJ2-1; 10 nucleotides align to TRBD1. The germline V gene has CDR1 LNHDA and CDR2 SQIVND (reference sequence). Trimming cost V 7 bases and J 8 bases; bases outside gene matches: 8. The CDR3 extends over 14 amino acids. The CDR3 is CASTKTGGWDEQFF. The DNA of the CDR3 is TGTGCCAGTACCAAGACAGGGGGCTGGGATGAGCAGTTCTTC.

This clonotype was detected many times. The chain employs TRBV20-1 and TRBJ2-5; TRBD2 matches at 7 bases. Trimming cost V 3 bases and J 4 bases; bases outside gene matches: 5. The germline CDR1 and CDR2 sequences are DFQATT and SNEGSKA (reference sequence). The CDR3 covers 13 residues. CDR3 residues: CSASSASGETQYF. CDR3 coding DNA: TGCAGTGCTAGTAGTGCTAGCGGAGAGACCCAGTACTTC.

At least ten counts were recorded for this clonotype. The rearrangement uses TRBV20-1 and TRBJ2-3, with 12 bases that match TRBD2. V was pared by 6 bases and J by 6 bases, with 10 bases of the junction left unmatched. Looked up from germline, CDR1 is DFQATT and CDR2 is SNEGSKA (reference sequence). The CDR3 is 15 amino acids. The CDR3 nucleotides are TGCAGTGCGCCCCGACTAGCGGGAGTAGGGGATACGCAGTATTTT. Translating it yields CSAPRLAGVGDTQYF.

This clonotype was detected many times. This chain connects TRBV12-3 or TRBV12-4 to TRBJ2-3, with 10 bases identical to TRBD2. V trimming: 8 bases; J trimming: 7 bases; junction bases outside the gene matches: 12. CDR3 length: 15 residues. CDR3 nucleotides: TGTGCCAGCGGGGGAGCGGGAGGGCCCGGGTATACGCAGTATTTT. Encoded protein: CASGGAGGPGYTQYF.

This clonotype has at least ten counts. The chain is built from TRBV9 and TRBJ1-2, with 7 bases fitting TRBD1. V gave up 0 bases and J gave up 1 base; unmatched junction bases: 3. Germline V gene sequence: CDR1 SGDLS, CDR2 YYNGEE. The CDR3 sequence is 15 residues long. The CDR3 nucleotides are TGTGCCAGCAGCGTAGCCGGGGACAGTAACTATGGCTACACCTTC. It yields the protein CASSVAGDSNYGYTF.

This clonotype was seen repeatedly, ten times or more. This sequence joins TRBV18 and TRBJ2-7; D perhaps matches TRBD1 (6 bases). Germline loops: CDR1 KGHSH, CDR2 LQKENI. V dropped 3 bases and J dropped 2 bases, with 11 bases sitting between them. The CDR3 sequence is 14 residues long. The CDR3 coding sequence is TGTGCCAGCTCACCGTCGGACAGCGCCTACGAGCAGTACTTC. The encoded protein is CASSPSDSAYEQYF.

Points on this clonotype: With a much larger clone just one base away, this may be a read error. The chain has TRBV12-3 or TRBV12-4 and TRBJ2-2, with D possibly called TRBD1 or TRBD2 (7 bases each). The CDR3 sequence is 15 residues long. V was shortened by 2 bases and J by 9 bases, with 16 bases between the two germline ends. CDR3 region: CASSLQGGLTRELFF. The CDR3 DNA follows: TGTGCCAGCAGTTTACAGGGGGGGTTAACCAGGGAGCTGTTTTTT.

This clonotype appeared many times. The rearrangement uses TRBV29-1 and TRBJ1-5, with TRBD1 matching over 7 bases. The junction had 5 bases not matched to a gene; V was cut back by 4 bases and J by 5 bases. The germline V gene encodes CDR1 SQVTM and CDR2 ANQGSEA. The CDR3 sequence is 13 residues long. CDR3 sequence (DNA): TGCAGCGTTGCCGTGGACAGGTATCAGCCCCAGCATTTT. Its translation is CSVAVDRYQPQHF.